This note documents a single TCR beta chain sequence. Its antigen remains unidentified. TCRdb redid the calling of the 5' RACE reads with MiXCR, one entry per CDR3 protein. The data show roughly 310,000 distinct CDR3 sequences, 15% to 20% seen once. The data were taken from a study of T-cell memory formation after mild COVID-19. General study findings and limits: Shrinking CD4+ clones resided mostly in CM and EM, and CD8+ ones in EMRA. A second wave of clones peaked on day 37, and their SARS-CoV-2 specificity went unconfirmed.

V was shortened by 0 bases and J by 2 bases, with 10 bases between the two germline ends. The CDR3 runs to 15 residues. Germline CDR1 reads DFQATT; CDR2 reads SNEGSKA (reference sequence). Specimen: PBMCs or a T cell subset sorted from them (not recorded which). The V gene is TRBV20-1, the J gene TRBJ1-4, with unresolved D. The receptor was isolated from a man aged 18 to 30 who had mild COVID-19 (a few samples of this study predate the infection). Cell type and time point are not known. The CDR3 coding sequence is TGCAGTGCTAGAGATCGGGGTCAGACTAATGAAAAACTGTTTTTT. It encodes CSARDRGQTNEKLFF.